This T cell receptor (beta chain) was captured in a study of cytomegalovirus exposure and HLA in healthy donors. Whole-study context: Of the donors genotyped, approximately 400 in all, less than 90% fell in the Caucasian-associated ancestry cluster.

General study points: Sequencing likely generated an artifact that appeared as a cluster of highly shared sequence variants. Researchers catalogued approximately 170 TCR beta chains as cytomegalovirus-associated. Among the most significant clusters, several appeared linked to common viral pathogens in a later analysis.

Points on this clone: Its antigen is unidentified.

This PCR relied on a set of 60 Vbeta primers and 13 Jbeta primers. Repertoires were generated with immunoSEQ multiplex PCR, while TCRdb's copy carries only in-frame clones and drops some. The data show 160,000 or so clones, approximately 80% seen once. This CDR3 spans 13 amino acids. V lost 5 bases to trimming and J lost 4 bases, with 9 bases between them. Germline V gene lookup returns CDR1 MNHEY and CDR2 SMNVEV (reference sequence). The sequenced sample was PBMCs. The genes are TRBV27 and TRBJ1-5; the D gene is possibly TRBD1 (5 bases). This receptor was taken from a young man in good health and CMV-seronegative. The CDR3 bases are TGTGCCAGCAGTCGACAGCTTAATCAGCCCCAGCATTTT. Translated, it gives CASSRQLNQPQHF.